This T cell receptor beta chain was captured in a study of blood T cell repertoires in COVID-19. Overall study context: Some COVID-19 samples were acute and others convalescent; all came from the United States, Italy and Spain.

Seattle-derived patients entered the study during active infection and were followed longitudinally. This table comes from immunoSEQ multiplex PCR, and its TCRdb copy is limited to in-frame clones, with some not included. The data show nearly 250,000 clones, roughly 86% seen once. This clonotype was obtained from a woman aged 80 or over with COVID-19, enrolled during active disease. Sequenced input: peripheral blood.

The CDR3 loop is CATKRADQPQHF. CDR3 DNA sequence: TGTGCCACTAAGAGGGCCGATCAGCCCCAGCATTTT. The genes are TRBV12-3 or TRBV12-4 and TRBJ1-5, with D unresolved. The V and J ends lost 10 bases and 5 bases respectively, with 12 bases between them. This CDR3 comprises 12 residues.